These 12 T cell receptor beta chains were all obtained from the same sample, sequenced in a study of blood T cell repertoires in COVID-19. The table came from immunoSEQ multiplex PCR; TCRdb's copy has only in-frame clones and leaves some out. This table holds tens of thousands of clones, around 90% found once. The sample comprised peripheral blood. Source of these receptors: a human donor with active COVID-19. The donor label of this sample is uncertain.

The chain combines TRBV5-4 with TRBJ2-7; maybe TRBD1 (6 bases). CDR3 length equals 14 residues. The V end lost 0 bases, the J end lost 2 bases, and 9 bases lay between the germline ends. The V gene's germline CDR1 is SGHNT and CDR2 YYREEE (reference sequence). CDR3 protein: CASSLAQGTYEQYF. CDR3 sequence (DNA): TGTGCCAGCAGCTTGGCTCAGGGGACCTACGAGCAGTACTTC.

The V and J genes are TRBV5-4 and TRBJ2-7, with no clear D. The V gene's germline CDR1 is SGHNT and CDR2 YYREEE (reference sequence). This CDR3 is built from 12 residues. V dropped 4 bases and J dropped 5 bases, with 10 bases sitting between them. CDR3 residues: CASSLYENEQYF. DNA for the CDR3: TGTGCCAGCAGCCTTTACGAGAACGAGCAGTACTTC. Variable domain in full (rest from reference TRBV5-4 and TRBJ2-7): ETGVTQSPTHLIKTRGQQVTLRCSSQSGHNTVSWYQQALGQGPQFIFQYYREEENGRGNFPPRFSGLQFPNYSSELNVNALELDDSALYLCASSLYENEQYFGPGTRLTVT.

The sample holds a few counts of this clone. The chain links TRBV3-1 (or the pseudogene TRBV3-2) to TRBJ1-1; tentative D call: TRBD1 (5 bases). Germline loops: CDR1 LGHDT, CDR2 YNNKEL (reference sequence). V was clipped by 1 base and J by 4 bases, with 16 bases between them. This CDR3 comprises 16 residues. The CDR3 loop is CASSQGFGASGTEAFF. The CDR3 bases are TGTGCCAGCAGCCAAGGTTTTGGGGCCTCGGGCACTGAAGCTTTCTTT.

The chain joins TRBV5-1 to TRBJ2-7, with a weak D call TRBD1 (8 bases). Germline loops: CDR1 SGHRS, CDR2 YFSETQ. The ends were cut back, 10 bases at V and 7 bases at J, with 27 bases in the middle. This CDR3 has 15 amino acids. This CDR3 is CAWSGGGRGPGEQYF. The CDR3, as DNA: TGCGCCTGGAGTGGGGGGGGCAGGGGGCCTGGGGAGCAGTACTTC.

V is TRBV19 and J is TRBJ2-3; unclear D gene. V lost 5 bases, J lost 2 bases, and 5 bases lay in between. The CDR3 is 12 residues long. From germline, CDR1 is LNHDA and CDR2 SQIVND (reference sequence). CDR3 DNA sequence: TGTGCCAGTAGTCCAAACACAGATACGCAGTATTTT. Protein product: CASSPNTDTQYF. Drawing the rest from reference TRBV19 and TRBJ2-3, the complete variable domain is DGGITQSPKYLFRKEGQNVTLSCEQNLNHDAMYWYRQDPGQGLRLIYYSQIVNDFQKGDIAEGYSVSREKKESFPLTVTSAQKNPTAFYLCASSPNTDTQYFGPGTRLTVL.

Remarks on this clone: The germline gene is not matched at one end of the junction; a read error may be the cause. The genes are TRBV28 and TRBJ2-7, with 10 bases identical to TRBD1. Germline CDR1 and CDR2: MDHEN and SYDVKM. CDR3 length: 13 amino acids. CDR3 DNA: TGTGCCAGCAGTTTCGGGACAGGGGTGAGATTGAACTTC. It yields the protein CASSFGTGVRLNF.

J is TRBJ1-6 and V is TRBV24-1; the D gene is possibly TRBD1 (6 bases). V lost 2 bases and J 8 bases, leaving 9 bases between the germline ends. From germline, CDR1 is KGHDR and CDR2 SFDVKD. The CDR3 runs 14 residues. As DNA, the CDR3 is TGTGCCACCAGTGATTCGGACAGTGATTCACCCCTCCACTTT. This sequence encodes CATSDSDSDSPLHF.

The chain is built from TRBV7-8 and TRBJ2-7; tentative D call: TRBD2 (6 bases). Germline values: CDR1 SGHVS, CDR2 FQNEAQ. The CDR3 is 14 residues long. Trimming cost V 4 bases and J 2 bases, with 12 bases left between them. The CDR3 DNA reads as TGTGCCAGCAGCTCCGGGACTTACACCTACGAGCAGTACTTC. Translation gives CASSSGTYTYEQYF.

In its sample, this clone was seen a few times. This chain links TRBV23-1 with TRBJ1-5; a weak D match, TRBD1 (6 bases). TRBV23-1 is reported as an ORF; its role is uncertain. This CDR3 is 17 amino acids long. V lost 0 bases and J 5 bases, leaving 17 bases between the germline ends. The CDR3 sequence is CASSQSRVEGEDQPQHF. The CDR3 coding sequence is TGCGCCAGCAGTCAATCAAGGGTCGAGGGGGAAGATCAGCCCCAGCATTTT.

The chain combines TRBV6-4 with TRBJ1-6; TRBD1 is a possible D gene (6 bases). CDR3 length: 15 amino acids. The germline CDR1 and CDR2 sequences are MRHNA and SNTAGT. V lost 5 bases and J lost 7, with 15 bases in between. The CDR3 DNA reads as TGTGCCAGCAGTATGTGGGGGGGCCGGAATTCACCCCTCCACTTT. It translates to CASSMWGGRNSPLHF.

As for this clone: The same CDR3 arises from other DNA sequences in this sample as well. The V call is TRBV3-1 (or the pseudogene TRBV3-2), the J call TRBJ2-7; 11 bases agree with TRBD2. J gave up 2 bases and V 3 bases, and 3 bases lay outside the gene matches. Germline-derived CDR1 and CDR2 are LGHDT and YNNKEL (reference sequence). CDR3 length: 15 residues. CDR3 sequence reads: CASSQRLAGPYEQYF. In DNA form, the CDR3 reads TGTGCCAGCAGCCAGCGACTAGCGGGGCCCTACGAGCAGTACTTC.

The V and J genes are TRBV5-5 and TRBJ2-7; weak D call: TRBD1 (6 bases). The CDR3 has 16 amino acids. The V gene lost 1 base and the J gene lost 1 base, with 15 bases spanning the gap. Germline CDR1 and CDR2: SGHKS and YYEKEE (reference sequence). DNA of the CDR3: TGTGCCAGCAGCTTGATTTTTGGACAGTTTTCCTACGAGCAGTACTTC. Residues: CASSLIFGQFSYEQYF.